This TCR beta chain was sequenced for a study of a mutant IDH1 vaccine in newly diagnosed glioma. Sample time point: week 11, during vaccination. All doses held 300 ug of mutant IDH1 20-mer peptide, with topical imiquimod. The data were produced by immunoSEQ multiplex PCR, yet TCRdb's version contains in-frame clones alone and is incomplete. The table has 23,000 or so clones, 79% seen once. Germline CDR1 and CDR2: SGHAT and FQNNGV. Between the trimmed V and J ends, which lost 11 bases and 5 bases, there was a span of 7 bases. There are 9 residues in the CDR3. For this clone: Its antigen is still unknown.

This specimen consisted of PBMCs, obtained from a glioma patient whose treatment included an IDH1 peptide vaccine. The origin of this receptor is a man aged 35 to 55 with glioma. This chain uses TRBV11-2 with TRBJ2-7; D unresolved. The CDR3 DNA follows: TGTGCCCGCCAGGACGAGCAGTACTTC. Residues: CARQDEQYF.